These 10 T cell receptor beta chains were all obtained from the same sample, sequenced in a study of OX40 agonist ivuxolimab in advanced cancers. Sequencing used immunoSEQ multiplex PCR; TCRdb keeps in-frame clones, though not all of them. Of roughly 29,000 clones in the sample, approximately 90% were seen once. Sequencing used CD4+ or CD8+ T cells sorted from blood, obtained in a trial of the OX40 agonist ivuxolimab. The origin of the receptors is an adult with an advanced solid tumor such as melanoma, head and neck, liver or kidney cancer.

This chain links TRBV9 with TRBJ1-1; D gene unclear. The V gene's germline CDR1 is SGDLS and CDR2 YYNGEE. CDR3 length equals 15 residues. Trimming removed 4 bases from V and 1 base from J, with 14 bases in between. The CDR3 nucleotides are TGTGCCAGCAGCCCGCGAGGGTACTCGAACACTGAAGCTTTCTTT. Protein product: CASSPRGYSNTEAFF.

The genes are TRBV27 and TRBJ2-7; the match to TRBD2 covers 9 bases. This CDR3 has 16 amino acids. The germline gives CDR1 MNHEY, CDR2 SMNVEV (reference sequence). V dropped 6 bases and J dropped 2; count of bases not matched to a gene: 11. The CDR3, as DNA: TGTGCCAGCAGATTCTCGCGACTAGCGGCCGCCTACGAGCAGTACTTC. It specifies CASRFSRLAAAYEQYF.

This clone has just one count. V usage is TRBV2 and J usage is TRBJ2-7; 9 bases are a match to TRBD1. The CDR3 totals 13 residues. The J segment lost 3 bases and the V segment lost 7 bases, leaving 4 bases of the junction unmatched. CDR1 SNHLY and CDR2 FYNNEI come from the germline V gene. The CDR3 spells CASNAGQGYEQYF. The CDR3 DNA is TGTGCCAGCAATGCGGGACAGGGCTACGAGCAGTACTTC.

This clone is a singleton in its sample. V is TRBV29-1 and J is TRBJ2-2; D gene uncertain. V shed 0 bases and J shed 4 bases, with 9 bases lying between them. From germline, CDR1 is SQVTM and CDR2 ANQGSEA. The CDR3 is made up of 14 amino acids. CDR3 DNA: TGCAGCGTTGAAGACCCATGGGGCACCGGGGAGCTGTTTTTT. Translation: CSVEDPWGTGELFF.

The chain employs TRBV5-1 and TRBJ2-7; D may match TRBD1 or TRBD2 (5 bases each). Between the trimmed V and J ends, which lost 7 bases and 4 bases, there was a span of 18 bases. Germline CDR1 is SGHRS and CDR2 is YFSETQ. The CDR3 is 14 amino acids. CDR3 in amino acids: CASSEGSGRYEQYF. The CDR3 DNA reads TGCGCCAGCTCTGAGGGGTCAGGCCGATACGAGCAGTACTTC.

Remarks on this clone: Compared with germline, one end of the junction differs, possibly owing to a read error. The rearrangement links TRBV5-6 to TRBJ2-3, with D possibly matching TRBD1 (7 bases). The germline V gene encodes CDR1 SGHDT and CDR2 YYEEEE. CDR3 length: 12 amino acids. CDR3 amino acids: CASRSGLSGGHF. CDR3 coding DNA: TGTGCCAGCAGATCTGGCTTGTCAGGGGGGCATTTT.

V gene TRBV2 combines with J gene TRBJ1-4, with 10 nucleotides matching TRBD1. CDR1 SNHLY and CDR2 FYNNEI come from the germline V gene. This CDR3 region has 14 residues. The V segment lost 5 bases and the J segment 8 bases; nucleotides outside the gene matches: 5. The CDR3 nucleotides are TGTGCCAGCAGTCCAGGGACAGGGGAGGAAAAACTGTTTTTT. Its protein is CASSPGTGEEKLFF.

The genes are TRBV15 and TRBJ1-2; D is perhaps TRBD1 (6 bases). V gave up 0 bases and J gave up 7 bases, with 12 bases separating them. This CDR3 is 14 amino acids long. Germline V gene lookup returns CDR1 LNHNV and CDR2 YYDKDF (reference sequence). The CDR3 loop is CATSRDAGGSGYTF. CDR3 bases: TGTGCCACCAGCAGAGATGCGGGGGGCTCTGGCTACACCTTC.

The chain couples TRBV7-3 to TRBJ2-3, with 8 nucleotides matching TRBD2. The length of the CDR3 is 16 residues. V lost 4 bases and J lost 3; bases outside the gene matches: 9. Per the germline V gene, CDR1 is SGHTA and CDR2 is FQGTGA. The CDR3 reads CASSSTGTSATDTQYF. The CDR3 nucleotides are TGTGCCAGCAGCTCCACCGGGACTAGTGCGACAGATACGCAGTATTTT.

This chain's CDR3 is CASSLYSGGESDGYTF. In DNA, the CDR3 is TGCGCCAGCAGCCTATACTCAGGGGGCGAGTCCGATGGCTACACCTTC. The V gene is TRBV5-1, the J gene TRBJ1-2, with TRBD1 identical over 8 bases. The CDR3 covers 16 residues. The trim removed 4 bases at V and 6 bases at J, leaving 14 bases unmatched. Germline lookup yields CDR1 SGHRS and CDR2 YFSETQ.